This section outlines one TCR beta chain sequence together with its context. Its antigen remains unknown. The data originate from a study of blood T cells in healthy people across ages. On the study more broadly: About one barcoded TCR beta cDNA was captured per two T cells.

Study-wide results and caveats: Researchers deemed the diversity estimates from one million T cells underestimates.

Germline loops: CDR1 SEHNR, CDR2 FQNEAQ (reference sequence). V was clipped by 1 base and J by 3 bases, with 9 bases between them. The CDR3 is 14 residues long. Together with a sample-barcoded 5' primer, a J-beta primer mix was included in a second PCR lasting roughly 6 to 12 cycles. A single record per CDR3 protein comes from TCRdb applying MiXCR to the 5' RACE reads. This table holds about 640,000 distinct CDR3 sequences, around 54% found once. The receptor was isolated from a man aged 55 to 70 in good health. The source material was blood. The chain has TRBV7-9 and TRBJ1-2; D unresolved. In DNA, the CDR3 is TGTGCCAGCAGCTTAGGCGAGGGTGACTATGGCTACACCTTC. Translation: CASSLGEGDYGYTF.